What follows are 5 T cell receptor beta chains derived from one specimen sequenced in a study of beta chain features in type 1 diabetes. Study observations and caveats: TCRB CDR3 length was moderately but significantly reduced in all four CD4+ subsets of Type 1 diabetes patients.

Reverse transcription of all isolated RNA meant that expressed TCRB transcripts were sequenced. Profiling relied on immunoSEQ multiplex PCR, and the TCRdb table lists in-frame clones only, not all of them. The table lists around 600,000 clones, around 12% of them singletons. The antigens of these receptors remain unknown. Sequencing input: naive CD4+ T cells from blood. These receptors originate from a man aged 25 to 40 with type 1 diabetes.

This chain uses TRBV2 with TRBJ1-1; a weak D match, TRBD1 (5 bases). This CDR3 has 14 residues. CDR1 and CDR2 (germline): SNHLY, FYNNEI. V lost 2 bases, J lost 3 bases, and 10 bases lay in between. CDR3 amino acids: CASSEQGKDTEAFF. The CDR3 region has the DNA TGTGCCAGCAGTGAACAGGGTAAGGACACTGAAGCTTTCTTT.

This clone turned up a few times. In DNA, the CDR3 is TGCGCCAGCAGTCAATTGGGGGGGGCGTACTACAATGAGCAGTTCTTC. Protein product: CASSQLGGAYYNEQFF. The chain couples TRBV23-1 to TRBJ2-1; tentative D call: TRBD2 (7 bases). TRBV23-1 is an ORF; its function is uncertain. The germline V and J ends were trimmed by 1 base and 3 bases, with 13 bases remaining between them. This CDR3 has 16 residues.

This clone was observed a handful of times. V usage is TRBV2 and J usage is TRBJ1-2, with D possibly matching TRBD1 (6 bases). Germline assignment: CDR1 SNHLY and CDR2 FYNNEI. The germline V and J ends were trimmed by 4 bases and 4 bases, with 10 bases remaining between them. The CDR3 spans 13 residues. This chain's CDR3 is CASSGQVAYGYTF. The CDR3 nucleotides read TGTGCCAGCAGTGGACAGGTAGCCTATGGCTACACCTTC. Full variable domain (remainder filled in from reference TRBV2 and TRBJ1-2): EPEVTQTPSHQVTQMGQEVILRCVPISNHLYFYWYRQILGQKVEFLVSFYNNEISEKSEIFDDQFSVERPDGSNFTLKIRSTKLEDSAMYFCASSGQVAYGYTFGSGTRLTVV.

The J gene is TRBJ1-1, the V gene TRBV6-5; D call uncertain. CDR1 and CDR2 from the germline V gene are MNHEY and SVGAGI. The CDR3 length is 14 residues. V shed 6 bases and J shed 4 bases, with 15 bases lying between them. CDR3 nucleotides: TGTGCCAGCAGACCCCTTGGGGAGGCCACTGAAGCTTTCTTT. Protein: CASRPLGEATEAFF.

The chain employs TRBV7-9 and TRBJ2-1, with 7 bases identical to TRBD1. This CDR3 comprises 17 residues. The trim removed 5 bases at V and 6 bases at J, leaving 16 bases unmatched. Germline V lookup: CDR1 SEHNR, CDR2 FQNEAQ (reference sequence). Written as DNA, the CDR3 is TGTGCCAGCAGCAAAGCTCGGGACAGCGAGGTCGCCAATGAGCAGTTCTTC. It is translated as CASSKARDSEVANEQFF.